These 4 T cell receptor beta chains were all obtained from the same sample, sequenced in a study of identical twins. Each CDR3 protein gets one entry after TCRdb re-called the 5' RACE reads with MiXCR. The sample holds approximately 700,000 distinct CDR3 sequences; 6.1% are singletons and the top ten take roughly 1.6%. Sequencing input: naive T cells sorted from blood. The receptor source for this set is a man aged 18 to 29 in good health.

This chain uses TRBV12-3 or TRBV12-4 with TRBJ1-5; D gene unclear. Between the trimmed V and J ends, which lost 3 bases and 3 bases, there was a span of 15 bases. The CDR3 runs to 16 residues. CDR3 residues: CASSFGRPLNNQPQHF. The CDR3 nucleotides read TGTGCCAGCAGTTTTGGACGGCCCCTGAACAATCAGCCCCAGCATTTT.

The sample holds a few counts of this clonotype. In DNA form, the CDR3 reads TGTGCCAGCAGTTTAGGGGACTCAAACTCCGATGAGCAGTTCTTC. Amino acids: CASSLGDSNSDEQFF. The rearrangement links TRBV12-3 or TRBV12-4 to TRBJ2-1, with D perhaps matching TRBD2 (6 bases). CDR3 length equals 15 residues. V gave up 1 base and J gave up 8 bases, with 15 bases separating them.

This clonotype was observed at least ten times. V and J are TRBV12-3 or TRBV12-4 and TRBJ1-1; tentative D call: TRBD1 (5 bases). The CDR3 contains 15 residues. The V and J ends lost 3 bases and 0 bases respectively, with 11 bases between them. The CDR3 spells CASSFSAGMNTEAFF. Here the CDR3 DNA reads TGTGCCAGCAGTTTTTCGGCAGGGATGAACACTGAAGCTTTCTTT.

This clonotype was counted at least ten times. The V and J genes are TRBV7-2 and TRBJ2-5; 8 bases fit TRBD1. Per the germline V gene, CDR1 is SGHTA and CDR2 is FQGNSA. This CDR3 has 15 amino acids. After removal of 1 base from V and 5 bases from J, the junction contained 6 bases not matched to a gene. CDR3 residues: CASSLDIGQGETQYF. For the CDR3, the DNA is TGTGCCAGCAGCTTAGATATTGGACAGGGTGAGACCCAGTACTTC.